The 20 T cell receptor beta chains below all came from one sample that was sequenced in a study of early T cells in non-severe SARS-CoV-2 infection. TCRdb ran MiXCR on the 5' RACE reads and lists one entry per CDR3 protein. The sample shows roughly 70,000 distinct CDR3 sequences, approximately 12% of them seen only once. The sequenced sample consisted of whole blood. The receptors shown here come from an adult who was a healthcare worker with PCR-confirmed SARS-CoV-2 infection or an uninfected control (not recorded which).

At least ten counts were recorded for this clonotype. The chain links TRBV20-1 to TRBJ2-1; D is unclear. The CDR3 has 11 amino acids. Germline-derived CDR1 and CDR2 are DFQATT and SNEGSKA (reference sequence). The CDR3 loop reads CSPAGPDEQFF. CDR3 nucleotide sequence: TGCAGCCCGGCAGGCCCTGATGAGCAGTTCTTC.

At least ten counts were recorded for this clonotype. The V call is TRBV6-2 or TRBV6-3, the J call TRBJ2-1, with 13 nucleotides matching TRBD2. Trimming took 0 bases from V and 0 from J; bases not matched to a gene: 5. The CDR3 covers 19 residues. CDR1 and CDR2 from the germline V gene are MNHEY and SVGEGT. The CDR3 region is CASSYSGTSGVSSYNEQFF. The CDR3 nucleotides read TGTGCCAGCAGTTACTCGGGGACTAGCGGGGTGAGCTCCTACAATGAGCAGTTCTTC.

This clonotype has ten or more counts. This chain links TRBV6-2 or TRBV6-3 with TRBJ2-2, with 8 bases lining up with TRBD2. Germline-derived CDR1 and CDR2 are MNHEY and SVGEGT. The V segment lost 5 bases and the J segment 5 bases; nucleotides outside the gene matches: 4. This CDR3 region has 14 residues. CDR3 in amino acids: CASSSGSLTGELFF. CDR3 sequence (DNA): TGTGCCAGCAGTAGCGGGAGCCTTACCGGGGAGCTGTTTTTT.

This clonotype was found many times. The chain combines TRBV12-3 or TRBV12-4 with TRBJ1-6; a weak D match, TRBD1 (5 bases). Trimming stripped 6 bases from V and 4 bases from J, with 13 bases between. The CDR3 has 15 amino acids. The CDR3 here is CASRQGVQYNSPLHF. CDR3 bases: TGTGCCAGCAGGCAGGGCGTTCAGTATAATTCACCCCTCCACTTT.

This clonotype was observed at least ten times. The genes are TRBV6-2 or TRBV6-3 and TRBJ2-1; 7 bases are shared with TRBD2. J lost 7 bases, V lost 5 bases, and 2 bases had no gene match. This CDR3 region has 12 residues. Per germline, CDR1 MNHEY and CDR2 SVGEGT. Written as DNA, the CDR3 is TGTGCCAGCAGTAGGCGGGGGAATGAGCAGTTCTTC. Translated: CASSRRGNEQFF.

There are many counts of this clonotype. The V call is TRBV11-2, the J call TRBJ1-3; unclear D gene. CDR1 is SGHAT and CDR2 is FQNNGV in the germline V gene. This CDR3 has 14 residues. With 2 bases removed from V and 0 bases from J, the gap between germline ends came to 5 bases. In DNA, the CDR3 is TGTGCCAGCAGCTTAAGATCCTCTGGAAACACCATATATTTT. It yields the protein CASSLRSSGNTIYF. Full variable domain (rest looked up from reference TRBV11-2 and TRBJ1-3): EAGVAQSPRYKIIEKRQSVAFWCNPISGHATLYWYQQILGQGPKLLIQFQNNGVVDDSQLPKDRFSAERLKGVDSTLKIQPAKLEDSAVYLCASSLRSSGNTIYFGEGSWLTVV.

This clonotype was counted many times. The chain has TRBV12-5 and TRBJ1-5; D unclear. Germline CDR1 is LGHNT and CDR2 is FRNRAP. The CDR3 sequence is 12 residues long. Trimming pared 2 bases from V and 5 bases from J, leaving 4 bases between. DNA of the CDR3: TGTGCTAGTGGTTTGCTCCATCAGCCCCAGCATTTT. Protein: CASGLLHQPQHF.

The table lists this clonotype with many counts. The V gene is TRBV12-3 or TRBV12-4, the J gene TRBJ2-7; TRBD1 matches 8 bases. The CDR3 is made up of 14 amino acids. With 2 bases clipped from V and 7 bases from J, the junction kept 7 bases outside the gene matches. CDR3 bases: TGTGCCAGCAGTTTACGGACAGGGTATCGGGAGCAGTACTTC. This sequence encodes CASSLRTGYREQYF.

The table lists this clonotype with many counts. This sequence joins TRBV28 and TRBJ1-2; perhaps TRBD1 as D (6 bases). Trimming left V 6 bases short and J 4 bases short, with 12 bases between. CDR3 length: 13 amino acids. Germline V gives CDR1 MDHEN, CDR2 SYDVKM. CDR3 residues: CASRPGQPYGYTF. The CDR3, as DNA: TGTGCCAGCAGACCCGGACAGCCCTATGGCTACACCTTC.

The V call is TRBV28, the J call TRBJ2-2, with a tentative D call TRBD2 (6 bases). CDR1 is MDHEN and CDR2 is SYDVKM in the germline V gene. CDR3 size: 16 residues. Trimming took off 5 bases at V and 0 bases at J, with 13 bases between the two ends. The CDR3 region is CASSNRDFTNTGELFF. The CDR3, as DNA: TGTGCCAGCAGTAACCGGGACTTTACGAACACCGGGGAGCTGTTTTTT.

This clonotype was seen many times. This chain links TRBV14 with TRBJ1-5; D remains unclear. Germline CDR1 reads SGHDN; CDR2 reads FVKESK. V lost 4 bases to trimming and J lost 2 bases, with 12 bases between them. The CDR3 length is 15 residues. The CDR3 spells CASSPEGRRNQPQHF. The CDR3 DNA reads TGTGCCAGCAGCCCCGAGGGCCGGCGCAATCAGCCCCAGCATTTT.

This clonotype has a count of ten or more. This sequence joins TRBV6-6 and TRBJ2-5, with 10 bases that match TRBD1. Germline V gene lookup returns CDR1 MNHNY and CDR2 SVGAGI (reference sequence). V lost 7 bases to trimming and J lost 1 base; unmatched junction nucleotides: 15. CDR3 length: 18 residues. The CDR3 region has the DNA TGTGCCAGCACCCAGGGAAGATCGACAGGGGGCTCCCAAGAGACCCAGTACTTC. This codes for CASTQGRSTGGSQETQYF.

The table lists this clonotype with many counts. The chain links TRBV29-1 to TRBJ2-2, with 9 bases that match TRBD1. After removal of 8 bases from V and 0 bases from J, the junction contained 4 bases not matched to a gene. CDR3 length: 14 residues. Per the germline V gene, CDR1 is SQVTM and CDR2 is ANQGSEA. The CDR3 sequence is CSTRTGANTGELFF. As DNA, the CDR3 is TGCAGCACCCGGACAGGGGCGAACACCGGGGAGCTGTTTTTT.

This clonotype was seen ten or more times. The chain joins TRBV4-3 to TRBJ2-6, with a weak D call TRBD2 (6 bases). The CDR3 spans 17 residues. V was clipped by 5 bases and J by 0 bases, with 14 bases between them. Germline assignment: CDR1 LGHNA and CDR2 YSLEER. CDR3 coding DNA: TGCGCCAGCAGCTCCGGAGGGTCGGGCTCTGGGGCCAACGTCCTGACTTTC. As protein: CASSSGGSGSGANVLTF.

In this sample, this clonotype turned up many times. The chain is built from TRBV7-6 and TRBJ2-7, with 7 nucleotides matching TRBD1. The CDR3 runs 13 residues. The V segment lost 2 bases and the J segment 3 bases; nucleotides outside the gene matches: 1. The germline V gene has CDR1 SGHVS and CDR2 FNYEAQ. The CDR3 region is CASSLRDSYEQYF. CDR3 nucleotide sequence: TGTGCCAGCAGCTTAAGGGACAGCTACGAGCAGTACTTC.

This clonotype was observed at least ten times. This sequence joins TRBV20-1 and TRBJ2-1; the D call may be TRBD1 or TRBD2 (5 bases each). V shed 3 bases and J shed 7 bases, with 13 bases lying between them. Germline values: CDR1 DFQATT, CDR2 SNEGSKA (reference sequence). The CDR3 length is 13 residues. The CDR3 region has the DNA TGCAGTGCTAGGAGGGGAACGGGGAATGAGCAGTTCTTC. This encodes CSARRGTGNEQFF.

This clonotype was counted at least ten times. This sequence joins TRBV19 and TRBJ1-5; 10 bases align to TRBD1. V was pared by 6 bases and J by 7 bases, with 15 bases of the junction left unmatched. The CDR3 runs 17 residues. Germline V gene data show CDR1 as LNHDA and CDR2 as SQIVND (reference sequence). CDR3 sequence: CASRTRTVTGGGQPQHF. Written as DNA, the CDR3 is TGTGCCAGTAGGACTCGCACCGTGACAGGGGGCGGACAGCCCCAGCATTTT.

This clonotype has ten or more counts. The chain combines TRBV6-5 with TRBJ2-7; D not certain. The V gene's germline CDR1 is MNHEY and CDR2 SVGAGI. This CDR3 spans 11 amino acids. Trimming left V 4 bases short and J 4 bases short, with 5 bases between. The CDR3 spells CASSSRYEQYF. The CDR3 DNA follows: TGTGCCAGCAGTTCCCGGTACGAGCAGTACTTC.

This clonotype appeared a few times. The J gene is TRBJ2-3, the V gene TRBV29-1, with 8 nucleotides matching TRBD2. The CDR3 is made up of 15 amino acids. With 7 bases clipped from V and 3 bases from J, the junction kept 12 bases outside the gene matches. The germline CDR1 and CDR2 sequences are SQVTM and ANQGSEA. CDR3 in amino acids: CSGWGRGGQTDTQYF. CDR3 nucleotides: TGCAGCGGCTGGGGACGGGGGGGCCAGACAGATACGCAGTATTTT.

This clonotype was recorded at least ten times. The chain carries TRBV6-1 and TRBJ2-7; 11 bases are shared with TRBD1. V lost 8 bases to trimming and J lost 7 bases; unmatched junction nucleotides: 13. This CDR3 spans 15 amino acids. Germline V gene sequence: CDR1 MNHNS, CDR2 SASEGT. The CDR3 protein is CASVERTGGAGEQYF. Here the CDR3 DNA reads TGTGCCAGCGTTGAGCGGACAGGGGGCGCGGGTGAGCAGTACTTC.